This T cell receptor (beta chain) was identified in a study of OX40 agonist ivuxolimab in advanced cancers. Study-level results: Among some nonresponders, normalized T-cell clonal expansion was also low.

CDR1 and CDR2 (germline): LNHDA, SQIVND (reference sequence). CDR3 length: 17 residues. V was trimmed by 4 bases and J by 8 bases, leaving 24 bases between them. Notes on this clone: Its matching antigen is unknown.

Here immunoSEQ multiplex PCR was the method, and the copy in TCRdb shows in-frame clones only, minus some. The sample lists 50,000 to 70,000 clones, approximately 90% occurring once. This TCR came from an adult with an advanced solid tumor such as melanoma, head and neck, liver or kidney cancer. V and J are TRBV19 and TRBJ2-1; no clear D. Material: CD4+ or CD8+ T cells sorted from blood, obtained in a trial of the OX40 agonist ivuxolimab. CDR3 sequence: CASSTLESGGQSDEQFF. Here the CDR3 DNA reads TGTGCCAGTAGTACGCTAGAGTCGGGTGGTCAGAGTGATGAGCAGTTCTTC. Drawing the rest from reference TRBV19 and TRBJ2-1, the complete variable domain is DGGITQSPKYLFRKEGQNVTLSCEQNLNHDAMYWYRQDPGQGLRLIYYSQIVNDFQKGDIAEGYSVSREKKESFPLTVTSAQKNPTAFYLCASSTLESGGQSDEQFFGPGTRLTVL.